The T cell receptor beta chain under discussion was sequenced for a study of PD-1 blockade in mismatch repair-deficient tumors. About the study: Patients had approximately 13 mismatch repair-deficient cancer types and were previously treated and progressing.

This clone was seen once. Between the trimmed V and J ends, which lost 4 bases and 0 bases, there was a span of 11 bases. The CDR3 sequence is 15 residues long. Looked up from germline, CDR1 is SGHTS and CDR2 is YDEGEE. Mismatch repair deficiency was confirmed in all patients, by PCR or immunohistochemistry. Three pembrolizumab responders had their TCRs sequenced. Only in-frame clones appear in the TCRdb table, and some are missing; sequencing was by immunoSEQ multiplex PCR. The sample consists of roughly 79,000 clones, approximately 80% of them appearing once. V gene TRBV5-8 combines with J gene TRBJ2-4; D not resolved. This sample comprised peripheral blood, obtained 44 weeks after starting pembrolizumab. This sequence was found in an adult with mismatch repair-deficient cancer. The CDR3 here is CASSLGVGAKNIQYF. CDR3 sequence (DNA): TGTGCCAGCAGCCTCGGTGTGGGAGCCAAAAACATTCAGTACTTC.